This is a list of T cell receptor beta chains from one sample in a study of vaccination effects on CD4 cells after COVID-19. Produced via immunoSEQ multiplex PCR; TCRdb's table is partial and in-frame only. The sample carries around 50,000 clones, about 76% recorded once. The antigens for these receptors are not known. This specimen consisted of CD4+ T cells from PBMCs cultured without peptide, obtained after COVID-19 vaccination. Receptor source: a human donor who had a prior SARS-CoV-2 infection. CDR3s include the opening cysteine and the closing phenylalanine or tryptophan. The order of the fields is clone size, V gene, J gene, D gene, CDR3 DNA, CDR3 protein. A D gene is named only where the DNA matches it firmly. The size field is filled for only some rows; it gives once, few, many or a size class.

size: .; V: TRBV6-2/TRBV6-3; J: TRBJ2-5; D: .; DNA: TGTGCCAGCAGTTATTCAGGAGACAGCGAGTACTTC; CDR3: CASSYSGDSEYF
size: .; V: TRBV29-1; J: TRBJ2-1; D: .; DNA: TGCAGCGTTGAAGGGTATAGGGGACCCGGGAATGAGCAGTTCTTC; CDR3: CSVEGYRGPGNEQFF
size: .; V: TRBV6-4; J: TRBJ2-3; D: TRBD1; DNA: TGTGCCAGCAGTGAGGGGACAGTGAGCACAGATACGCAGTATTTT; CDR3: CASSEGTVSTDTQYF
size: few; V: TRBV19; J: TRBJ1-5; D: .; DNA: TGTGCCAGTACCCTCACGCGACAGGGCAATCAGCCCCAGCATTTT; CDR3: CASTLTRQGNQPQHF
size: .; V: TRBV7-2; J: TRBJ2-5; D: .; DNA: TGTGCCAGCAGCTTCCGGGAGACCCAGTACTTC; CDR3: CASSFRETQYF
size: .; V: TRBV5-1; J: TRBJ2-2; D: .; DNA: TGCGCCAGCATGGACACCGGGGAGCTGTTTTTT; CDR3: CASMDTGELFF
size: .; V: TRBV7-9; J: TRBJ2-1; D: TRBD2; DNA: TGTGCCAGCAGCTATAGCGGGGGGGCTCCCAATGAGCAGTTCTTC; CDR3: CASSYSGGAPNEQFF
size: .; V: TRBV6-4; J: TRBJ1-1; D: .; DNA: TGTGCCAGCAGTGACAAGAACACTGAAGCTTTCTTT; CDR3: CASSDKNTEAFF
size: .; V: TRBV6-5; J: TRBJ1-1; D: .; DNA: TGTGCCAGCAGTTACTCGAGACAGAGGAAGGAAACTGAAGCTTTCTTT; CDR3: CASSYSRQRKETEAFF
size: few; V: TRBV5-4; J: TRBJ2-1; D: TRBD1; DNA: TGTGCCAGCAGCCTCCGACAGGGATACAATGAGCAGTTCTTC; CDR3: CASSLRQGYNEQFF
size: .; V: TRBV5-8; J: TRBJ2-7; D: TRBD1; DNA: TGTGCCAGCAGGCTGACAGGGGGCACTTACGAGCAGTACTTC; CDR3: CASRLTGGTYEQYF
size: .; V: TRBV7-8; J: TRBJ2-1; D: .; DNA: TGTGCCAGCAGCGACGGTGAGCAGTTCTTC; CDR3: CASSDGEQFF
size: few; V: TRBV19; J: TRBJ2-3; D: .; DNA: TGTGCCAGTAGTATAGATCTCGGCAGGAAAACAGATACGCAGTATTTT; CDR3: CASSIDLGRKTDTQYF
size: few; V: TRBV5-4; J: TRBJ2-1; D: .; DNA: TGTGCCAGCAGCTTGGCGGGTCAGGCTTACAATGAGCAGTTCTTC; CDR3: CASSLAGQAYNEQFF
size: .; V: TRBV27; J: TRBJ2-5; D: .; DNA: TGTGCCAGCAGCCGGCCTGGGGTCCAAGAGACCCAGTACTTC; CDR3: CASSRPGVQETQYF
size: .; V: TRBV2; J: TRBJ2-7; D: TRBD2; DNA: TGTGCCAGCAGTGAACTGGGGAGGGTACGGTACGAGCAGTACTTC; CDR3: CASSELGRVRYEQYF
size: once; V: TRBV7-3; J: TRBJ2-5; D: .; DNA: TGTGCCAGCAGTCTAAGCGGCCCAGAGACCCAGTACTTC; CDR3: CASSLSGPETQYF
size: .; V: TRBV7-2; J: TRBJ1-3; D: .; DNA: TGTGCCAGCAGCCCAGCCAGGGTCTTGAGTGGAAACACCATATATTTT; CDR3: CASSPARVLSGNTIYF
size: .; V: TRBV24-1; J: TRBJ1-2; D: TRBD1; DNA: TGTGCCACCAGTGATCCCGGACAGGGGGGCTATGGCTACACCTTC; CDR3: CATSDPGQGGYGYTF
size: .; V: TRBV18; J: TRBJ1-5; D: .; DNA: TGTGCCAGCTCACCAACTGGGGCGGATCAGCCCCAGCATTTT; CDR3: CASSPTGADQPQHF
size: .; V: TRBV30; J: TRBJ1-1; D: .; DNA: TGTGCCTGGATCCCAAGGAAATTGAACACTGAAGCTTTCTTT; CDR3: CAWIPRKLNTEAFF
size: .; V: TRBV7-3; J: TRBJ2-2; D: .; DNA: TGTGCCAGCAGCTCCCGGACAGCCAGAAACACCGGGGAGCTGTTTTTT; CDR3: CASSSRTARNTGELFF
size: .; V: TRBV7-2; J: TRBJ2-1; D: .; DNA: TGTGCCAGCAGCGACGACTGGTCTCGTGAGCAGTTCTTC; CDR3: CASSDDWSREQFF
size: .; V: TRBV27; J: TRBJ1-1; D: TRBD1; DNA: TGTGCCAGCAGTTCAATGGGACAGGAAGCTTTCTTT; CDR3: CASSSMGQEAFF
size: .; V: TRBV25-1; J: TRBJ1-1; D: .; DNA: TGTGCCAGCAGTGAATTCCTGGGTACAGGAGGGAACACTGAAGCTTTCTTT; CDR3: CASSEFLGTGGNTEAFF
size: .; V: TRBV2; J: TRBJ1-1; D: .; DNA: TGTGCCAGGGAGTCCCGTGGGGAATTGAACACTGAAGCTTTCTTT; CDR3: CARESRGELNTEAFF
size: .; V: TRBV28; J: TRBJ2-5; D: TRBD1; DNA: TGTGCCAGCAGCTCCAATACCGGGACAGGGGGTCCCCAAGAGACCCAGTACTTC; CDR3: CASSSNTGTGGPQETQYF
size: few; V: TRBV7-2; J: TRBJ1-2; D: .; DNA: TGTGCCAGCAGCCGAACAGTGAACTATGGCTACACCTTC; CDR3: CASSRTVNYGYTF
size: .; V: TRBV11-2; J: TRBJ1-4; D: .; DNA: TGTGCCAGCAGCTTTAGGGACGGCGGCAAAGAAAAACTGTTTTTT; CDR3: CASSFRDGGKEKLFF
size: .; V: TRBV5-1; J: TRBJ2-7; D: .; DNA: TGCGCCAGCAGCCCGGAGGACGCCTGGAGCGAGCAGTACTTC; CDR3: CASSPEDAWSEQYF
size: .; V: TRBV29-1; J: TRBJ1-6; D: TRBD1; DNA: TGCAGCGTTGCGACAGGGGGAAATAATTCACCCCTCCACTTT; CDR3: CSVATGGNNSPLHF
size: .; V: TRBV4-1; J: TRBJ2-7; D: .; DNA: TGCGCCAGCAGCCGAAGGACGGAGACCTACGAGCAGTACTTC; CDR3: CASSRRTETYEQYF
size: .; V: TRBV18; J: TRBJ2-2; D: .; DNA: TGTGCCAGCTCTCCCGACAGGGACTCCACCGGGGAGCTGTTTTTT; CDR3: CASSPDRDSTGELFF
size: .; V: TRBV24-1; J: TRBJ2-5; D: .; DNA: TGTGCCACCAGTGATTTTTGGGGGACCCAGTACTTC; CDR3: CATSDFWGTQYF
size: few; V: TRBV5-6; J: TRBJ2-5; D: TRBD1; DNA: TGTGCCAGCTTGCGGACAGGGATAGAGACCCAGTACTTC; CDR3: CASLRTGIETQYF
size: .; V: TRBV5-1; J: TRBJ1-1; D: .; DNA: TGCGCCAGCAGCTTAGAAGGGGTTGGGAACACTGAAGCTTTCTTT; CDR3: CASSLEGVGNTEAFF
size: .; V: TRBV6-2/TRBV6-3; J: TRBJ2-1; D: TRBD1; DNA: TGTGCCAGCAGTTACTCGGGACAGGGAGATAATGAGCAGTTCTTC; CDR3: CASSYSGQGDNEQFF
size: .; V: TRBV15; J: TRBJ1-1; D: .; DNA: TGTGCCACCAGCTGGTGGGCCCCTGCCGGGGCTGAAGCTTTCTTT; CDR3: CATSWWAPAGAEAFF
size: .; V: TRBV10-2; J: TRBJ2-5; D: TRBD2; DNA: TGCGCCAGCAGTGAGTTGGTTCGGGTAGCGGGGGGTCGCGAGACCCAGTACTTC; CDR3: CASSELVRVAGGRETQYF
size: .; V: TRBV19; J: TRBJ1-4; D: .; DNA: TGTGCCAGTAGTATTACAGCAACTAATGAAAAACTGTTTTTT; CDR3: CASSITATNEKLFF
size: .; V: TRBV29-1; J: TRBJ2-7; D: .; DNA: TGCAGCGTTGGGACCAGCTCCTACGAGCAGTACTTC; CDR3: CSVGTSSYEQYF
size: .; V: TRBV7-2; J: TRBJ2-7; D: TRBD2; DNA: TGTGCCAGCAGCTCCCGGGACTACATTTACGAGCAGTACTTC; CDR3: CASSSRDYIYEQYF
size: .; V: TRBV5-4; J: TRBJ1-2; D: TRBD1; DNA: TGTGCCAGCAGCTCACCGGACAGGGGATTGAACTATGGCTACACCTTC; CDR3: CASSSPDRGLNYGYTF
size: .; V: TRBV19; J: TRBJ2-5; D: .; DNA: TGTGCCAGTAGCCGTGGGGGGAATGGGGAGACCCAGTACTTC; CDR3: CASSRGGNGETQYF
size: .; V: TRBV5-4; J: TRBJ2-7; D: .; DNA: TGTGCCAGCAGCCAAGAGGAATCGGCAGGGTCTGGGGAGCAGTACTTC; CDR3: CASSQEESAGSGEQYF
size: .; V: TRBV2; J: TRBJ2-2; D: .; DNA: TGTGCCAGCAAGACCGACAGAGACACCGGGGAGCTGTTTTTT; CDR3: CASKTDRDTGELFF
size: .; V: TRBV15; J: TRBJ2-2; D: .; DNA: TGTGCCACCAGCAAGGGACAGAACACCGGGGAGCTGTTTTTT; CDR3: CATSKGQNTGELFF
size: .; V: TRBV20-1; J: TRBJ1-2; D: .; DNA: TGCAGTGCGGCTAACTATGGCTACACCTTC; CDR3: CSAANYGYTF
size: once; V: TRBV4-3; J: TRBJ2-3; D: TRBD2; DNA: TGCGCCAGCAGCCCCACAGCGGGAGGTAATATAAAGAGGACTAGCACAGATACGCAGTATTTT; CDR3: CASSPTAGGNIKRTSTDTQYF
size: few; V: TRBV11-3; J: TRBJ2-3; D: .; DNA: TGTGCCAGCAGCCAAGGCCTTTGGGGGCCCCTCACAGATACGCAGTATTTT; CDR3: CASSQGLWGPLTDTQYF
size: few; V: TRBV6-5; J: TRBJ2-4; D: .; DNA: TGTGCCAGCAGTCCCCAGGGGGGCGAGGCCATTCAGTACTTC; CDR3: CASSPQGGEAIQYF
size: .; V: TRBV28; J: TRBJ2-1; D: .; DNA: TGTGCCAGCTCGGTATACAATGAGCAGTTCTTC; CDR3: CASSVYNEQFF
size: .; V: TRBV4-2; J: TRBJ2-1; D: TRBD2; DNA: TGTGCCAGCAGCCAAGGGACTAGCGGAATATACAATGAGCAGTTCTTC; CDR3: CASSQGTSGIYNEQFF
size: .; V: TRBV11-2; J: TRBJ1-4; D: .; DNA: TGTGCCAGCAGCCAACGGAGGTGGAATGAAAAACTGTTTTTT; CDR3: CASSQRRWNEKLFF